This T cell receptor beta chain was retrieved from a study of blood T cell repertoires in COVID-19. Across the whole study: T cells, B-cell-depleted T cells, or PBMCs provided the cDNA or gDNA that served as material.

TCRdb's copy holds only in-frame clones and misses some; the assay was immunoSEQ multiplex PCR. The repertoire holds over 200,000 clones, approximately 85% seen once, with around 2% in the top ten. The specimen was PBMCs or T cells enriched from blood (not recorded which). The TCR sequence derives from a woman in her forties or fifties who had recovered from COVID-19.

CDR3 in amino acids: CASNAGTGDYSNQPQHF. CDR3 bases: TGTGCCAGCAACGCCGGGACAGGAGATTATAGCAATCAGCCCCAGCATTTT. The chain couples TRBV6-4 to TRBJ1-5, with 8 bases aligning to TRBD1. This CDR3 is built from 17 residues. The V segment lost 7 bases and the J segment 0 bases; nucleotides outside the gene matches: 11. The germline V gene encodes CDR1 MRHNA and CDR2 SNTAGT.